Presented here are 21 T cell receptor beta chains from one specimen sequenced in a study of CD8 T cells in ankylosing spondylitis. TCRdb redid the calling of the 5' RACE reads with MiXCR, one entry per CDR3 protein. Of under 250,000 distinct CDR3 sequences listed, about a quarter were seen once; the top ten hold around 6.3%. The specimen sequenced was blood, either unsorted or a sorted T cell fraction (not recorded which). All receptors derive from a male donor with ankylosing spondylitis or in good health (not recorded which).

The chain has TRBV6-1 and TRBJ2-7; 7 nucleotides align to TRBD1. V lost 5 bases, J lost 0 bases, and 7 bases stayed unmatched. This CDR3 is built from 15 residues. Germline CDR1 is MNHNS and CDR2 is SASEGT. The CDR3 spells CASSRTRDSSYEQYF. Written as DNA, the CDR3 is TGTGCCAGCAGTAGAACCCGGGACAGCTCCTACGAGCAGTACTTC.

This clonotype was detected many times. The chain links TRBV28 to TRBJ2-1; D is uncertain. The germline V and J ends were trimmed by 4 bases and 8 bases, with 18 bases remaining between them. The CDR3 contains 15 residues. CDR1 is MDHEN, CDR2 SYDVKM, per germline. The CDR3 DNA reads TGTGCCAGCAGTTCGCCGACCAATCCAGTCGATGAGCAGTTCTTC. Amino acids: CASSSPTNPVDEQFF.

This chain joins TRBV10-3 and TRBJ1-6; possible D gene TRBD1, 5 bases. V lost 10 bases, J lost 5 bases, and 12 bases lay in between. Germline loops: CDR1 ENHRY, CDR2 SYGVKD. This CDR3 has 13 residues. CDR3 DNA: TGTGCCACCACCGGGACCGATAATTCACCCCTCCACTTT. Residues: CATTGTDNSPLHF.

CDR3 in amino acids: CASSLAGRGTGELFF. DNA of the CDR3: TGTGCCAGCAGTTTGGCAGGGAGAGGCACCGGGGAGCTGTTTTTT. The gene calls are TRBV6-5 and TRBJ2-2; D may match TRBD1 or TRBD2 (5 bases each). Trimming took off 4 bases at V and 4 bases at J, with 13 bases between the two ends. The CDR3 covers 15 residues. Germline loops: CDR1 MNHEY, CDR2 SVGAGI.

This clonotype appeared many times. This sequence joins TRBV12-3 or TRBV12-4 and TRBJ2-5; TRBD1 matches 10 bases. The CDR3 covers 15 residues. V trimming: 7 bases; J trimming: 1 base; junction bases outside the gene matches: 6. CDR3 nucleotide sequence: TGTGCCAGCACCAAGACAGGGGGCTTCCAAGAGACCCAGTACTTC. Amino acids: CASTKTGGFQETQYF.

This clonotype appeared many times. The chain combines TRBV12-3 or TRBV12-4 with TRBJ1-1, with D perhaps TRBD1 (6 bases). V was cut by 4 bases and J by 4 bases, with 13 bases left in between. The CDR3 length is 14 residues. The CDR3 nucleotides are TGTGCCAGCAGTTGGGCGGGGGCTGGCACTGAAGCTTTCTTT. This translates into CASSWAGAGTEAFF.

The V and J genes are TRBV11-2 and TRBJ2-7; TRBD2 agrees at 11 bases. The CDR3 is made up of 20 amino acids. The J segment lost 0 bases and the V segment lost 5 bases, leaving 18 bases of the junction unmatched. Germline V gene data show CDR1 as SGHAT and CDR2 as FQNNGV. The CDR3 DNA follows: TGTGCCAGCAGCGGGGTAGCTCGGGCTAGCGGGAGGCCACTCTCCTACGAGCAGTACTTC. It yields the protein CASSGVARASGRPLSYEQYF.

This clonotype appeared many times. This rearrangement joins TRBV20-1 to TRBJ2-7; 8 bases map to TRBD1. Looked up from germline, CDR1 is DFQATT and CDR2 is SNEGSKA (reference sequence). CDR3 length equals 12 residues. Unmatched junction bases numbered 7, after V lost 7 bases and J lost 5 bases. Written as DNA, the CDR3 is TGCAGTGGGGCAGGGGGCTTGGACGAGCAGTACTTC. Translating it yields CSGAGGLDEQYF.

This clonotype was detected only a few times. The chain links TRBV29-1 to TRBJ2-1; the D gene is possibly TRBD1 (6 bases). V was clipped by 7 bases and J by 6 bases, with 19 bases between them. The CDR3 is made up of 14 amino acids. Germline loops: CDR1 SQVTM, CDR2 ANQGSEA. The CDR3 sequence is CSANPQGFRNEQFF. The CDR3 region has the DNA TGCAGCGCCAATCCCCAGGGGTTTCGCAATGAGCAGTTCTTC.

This clonotype was observed many times. The chain couples TRBV15 to TRBJ2-1; possibly TRBD1 for D (7 bases). Germline V gene lookup returns CDR1 LNHNV and CDR2 YYDKDF (reference sequence). This CDR3 region has 14 residues. Trimming took 1 base from V and 8 from J, leaving 12 bases between them. The CDR3: CATSRVGRGDEQFF. CDR3 coding DNA: TGTGCCACCAGCAGAGTTGGCAGGGGGGATGAGCAGTTCTTC.

The table lists this clonotype with many counts. The V call is TRBV13, the J call TRBJ2-4; D might be TRBD1 or TRBD2, each matching 5 bases. The CDR3 totals 16 residues. V was shortened by 2 bases and J by 3 bases, with 14 bases between the two germline ends. Germline V CDR1 and CDR2: PRHDT, FYEKMQ (reference sequence). CDR3 DNA sequence: TGTGCCAGCAGCTTAAAGACGGGGCTCAACAAAAACATTCAGTACTTC. It is translated as CASSLKTGLNKNIQYF.

J is TRBJ2-7 and V is TRBV29-1; D is possibly TRBD1 (6 bases). Germline V gives CDR1 SQVTM, CDR2 ANQGSEA. The CDR3 is 15 amino acids. V gave up 7 bases and J gave up 7 bases, with 26 bases separating them. The CDR3 spells CSAGAEIGRLREQYF. CDR3 DNA sequence: TGCAGCGCAGGGGCCGAAATTGGGCGATTGAGGGAGCAGTACTTC.

This clonotype was counted between two and nine times. The rearrangement joins TRBV12-3 or TRBV12-4 to TRBJ2-7; the D gene is possibly TRBD2 (6 bases). The CDR3 length is 12 residues. V gave up 9 bases and J gave up 2 bases, with 11 bases separating them. As DNA, the CDR3 is TGTGCCAGTGGGGACTCCCCCTACGAGCAGTACTTC. This sequence encodes CASGDSPYEQYF.

This clonotype was counted many times. The V call is TRBV5-1, the J call TRBJ1-5; D possibly corresponds to TRBD1 (5 bases). This CDR3 is 14 amino acids long. Germline V gene data show CDR1 as SGHRS and CDR2 as YFSETQ. The V and J ends lost 2 bases and 5 bases respectively, with 11 bases between them. CDR3 bases: TGCGCCAGCAGCTTCGACGGGGGGGATCAGCCCCAGCATTTT. Amino acids: CASSFDGGDQPQHF.

This clonotype has ten or more counts. The chain employs TRBV20-1 and TRBJ2-4; 7 bases line up with TRBD1. The CDR3 covers 14 residues. The germline CDR1 and CDR2 sequences are DFQATT and SNEGSKA (reference sequence). J gave up 1 base and V 5 bases, and 5 bases lay outside the gene matches. The CDR3 sequence is CSALDRLAKNIQYF. Here the CDR3 DNA reads TGCAGTGCTTTGGACAGGCTGGCCAAAAACATTCAGTACTTC.

This clonotype was seen many times. This chain joins TRBV4-3 and TRBJ2-7; no clear D. Deletions cut 0 bases from V and 0 bases from J, with 15 bases between. This CDR3 has 17 amino acids. Germline CDR1 and CDR2: LGHNA and YSLEER. Written as DNA, the CDR3 is TGCGCCAGCAGCCAAGATCTCCCCGGTGGCATCTCCTACGAGCAGTACTTC. Residues: CASSQDLPGGISYEQYF.

This clonotype was counted at least ten times. The chain has TRBV29-1 and TRBJ2-7; TRBD1 might be the D (6 bases). Per the germline V gene, CDR1 is SQVTM and CDR2 is ANQGSEA. V was pared by 2 bases and J by 5 bases, with 7 bases between. The CDR3 covers 11 residues. The CDR3 spells CSVEQGHEQYF. CDR3 in DNA: TGCAGCGTTGAACAGGGGCACGAGCAGTACTTC.

In its sample, this clonotype was seen many times. The chain is built from TRBV12-3 or TRBV12-4 and TRBJ2-3, with 8 bases aligning to TRBD1. The J segment lost 6 bases and the V segment lost 6 bases, leaving 11 bases of the junction unmatched. The CDR3 sequence is 15 residues long. In DNA form, the CDR3 reads TGTGCCAGCAGACCTACCGGGACAGGTGGTGATACGCAGTATTTT. Translating it yields CASRPTGTGGDTQYF.

This clonotype has ten or more counts. The chain employs TRBV28 and TRBJ1-1; D possibly corresponds to TRBD1 (6 bases). V lost 2 bases and J 0 bases, leaving 10 bases between the germline ends. The CDR3 contains 15 residues. CDR1 MDHEN and CDR2 SYDVKM come from the germline V gene. DNA of the CDR3: TGTGCCAGCAGTTTACAGGGGTGGATGAACACTGAAGCTTTCTTT. It encodes CASSLQGWMNTEAFF.

The chain carries TRBV7-2 and TRBJ2-5; no firm D call. V gave up 5 bases and J gave up 5 bases, with 15 bases separating them. This CDR3 has 14 residues. Germline CDR1 reads SGHTA; CDR2 reads FQGNSA. CDR3 sequence reads: CASSRRPGGETQYF. For the CDR3, the DNA is TGTGCCAGCAGCCGACGGCCGGGTGGGGAGACCCAGTACTTC.

The J gene is TRBJ1-1, the V gene TRBV6-2 or TRBV6-3; TRBD1 matches 8 bases. This CDR3 has 16 residues. The germline gives CDR1 MNHEY, CDR2 SVGEGT. V lost 6 bases to trimming and J lost 2 bases; unmatched junction nucleotides: 11. This CDR3 reads CASRPSGGQGNTEAFF. The CDR3 DNA follows: TGTGCCAGCAGACCTTCCGGCGGACAGGGCAACACTGAAGCTTTCTTT.